Listed below are T cell receptor beta chains from one sample, sequenced in a study of shared T cell receptors in the human thymus. TCRdb keeps only in-frame clones here, not all; method: immunoSEQ multiplex PCR. The table lists roughly 700,000 clones, roughly 90% of them singletons, with 0.008% to 0.011% in the top ten. In addition, the sample was reused for a study of human thymus T cells.

The specimen sequenced was thymocytes. The source of these receptors is a boy younger than two with a congenital heart defect. Both conserved end residues are part of each CDR3. A D gene is named only where the DNA matches it firmly. Not all rows give a size; the values are once, few, many and, for expanded clones, a class.

cdr3_nt: TGTGCCAGCAGCTTGGGGCAAGGGACTAGCTATGAGACCCAGTACTTC
cdr3_aa: CASSLGQGTSYETQYF
j_call: TRBJ2-5
clone_size: -
d_call: TRBD2
cdr3_length: 16
v_call: TRBV7-6

cdr3_nt: TGTGCCAGCAGTCGGGGGGCCTACGAGCAGTACTTC
cdr3_aa: CASSRGAYEQYF
j_call: TRBJ2-7
clone_size: -
d_call: TRBD2
cdr3_length: 12
v_call: TRBV28

cdr3_nt: TGTGCCAGCAGCCCCCCCCGGGAGGCCGACTCCTACGAGCAGTACTTC
cdr3_aa: CASSPPREADSYEQYF
j_call: TRBJ2-7
clone_size: -
d_call: TRBD2
cdr3_length: 16
v_call: TRBV7-9

cdr3_nt: TGTGCCAGCAGCCAAGGGCCCCCCCCGATCGCGGGGGGAAGTGCCAAAAACATTCAGTACTTC
cdr3_aa: CASSQGPPPIAGGSAKNIQYF
j_call: TRBJ2-4
clone_size: -
d_call: TRBD2
cdr3_length: 21
v_call: TRBV14

cdr3_nt: TGTGCCAGCTCACCACCGGCCGGGAGTCGGGATACGCAGTATTTT
cdr3_aa: CASSPPAGSRDTQYF
j_call: TRBJ2-3
clone_size: -
d_call: -
cdr3_length: 15
v_call: TRBV18

cdr3_nt: TGTGCCAGCAGTTTATGCACCTTGGGTATGTGGCGGGAGTCGGGCACAGATACGCAGTATTTT
cdr3_aa: CASSLCTLGMWRESGTDTQYF
j_call: TRBJ2-3
clone_size: -
d_call: TRBD2
cdr3_length: 21
v_call: TRBV28

cdr3_nt: TGTGCCATCAGTGGCGGGACTAGGGCTTACAATGAGCAGTTCTTC
cdr3_aa: CAISGGTRAYNEQFF
j_call: TRBJ2-1
clone_size: -
d_call: TRBD2
cdr3_length: 15
v_call: TRBV10-3

cdr3_nt: TGTGCCAGCAGTTCAGGGGGCGGCTACGAGCAGTACTTC
cdr3_aa: CASSSGGGYEQYF
j_call: TRBJ2-7
clone_size: -
d_call: TRBD1
cdr3_length: 13
v_call: TRBV27

cdr3_nt: TGTGCCAGCAGTGAAGTGGCTCCTGAAAAACTGTTTTTT
cdr3_aa: CASSEVAPEKLFF
j_call: TRBJ1-4
clone_size: -
d_call: -
cdr3_length: 13
v_call: TRBV6-1

cdr3_nt: TGTGCCAGCAGCCCGTCCGATCCTCCAGGGTATGGCTACACCTTC
cdr3_aa: CASSPSDPPGYGYTF
j_call: TRBJ1-2
clone_size: -
d_call: -
cdr3_length: 15
v_call: TRBV11-2

cdr3_nt: TGCGCCAGCAGCCAAGAGCTGCGTACCTACGAGCAGTACTTC
cdr3_aa: CASSQELRTYEQYF
j_call: TRBJ2-7
clone_size: few
d_call: -
cdr3_length: 14
v_call: TRBV4-3

cdr3_nt: TGTGCCAGCAGCCCGGCAATCGGGGAGACCCAGTACTTC
cdr3_aa: CASSPAIGETQYF
j_call: TRBJ2-5
clone_size: once
d_call: -
cdr3_length: 13
v_call: TRBV11-2

cdr3_nt: TGTGCCAGCAGGGTACCAGGGCGAAACACTGAAGCTTTCTTT
cdr3_aa: CASRVPGRNTEAFF
j_call: TRBJ1-1
clone_size: -
d_call: -
cdr3_length: 14
v_call: TRBV7-2